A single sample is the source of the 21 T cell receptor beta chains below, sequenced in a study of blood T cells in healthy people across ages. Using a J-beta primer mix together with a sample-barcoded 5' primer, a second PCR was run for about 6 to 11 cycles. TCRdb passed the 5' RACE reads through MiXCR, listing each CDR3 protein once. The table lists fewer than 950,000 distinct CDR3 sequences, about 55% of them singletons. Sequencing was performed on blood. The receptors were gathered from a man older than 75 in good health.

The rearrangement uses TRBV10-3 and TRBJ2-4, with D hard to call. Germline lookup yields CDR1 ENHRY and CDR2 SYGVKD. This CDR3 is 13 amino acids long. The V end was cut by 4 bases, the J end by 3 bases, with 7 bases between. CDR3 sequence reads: CAISGVGKNIQYF. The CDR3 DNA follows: TGTGCCATCAGTGGGGTGGGCAAAAACATTCAGTACTTC.

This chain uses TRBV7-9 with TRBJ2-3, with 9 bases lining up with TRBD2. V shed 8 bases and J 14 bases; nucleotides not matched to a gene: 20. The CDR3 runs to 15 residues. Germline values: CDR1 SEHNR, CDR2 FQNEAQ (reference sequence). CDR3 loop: CASGNLAGDSRYAYF. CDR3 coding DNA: TGTGCCAGCGGGAATTTAGCGGGAGACAGCAGATACGCGTATTTT.

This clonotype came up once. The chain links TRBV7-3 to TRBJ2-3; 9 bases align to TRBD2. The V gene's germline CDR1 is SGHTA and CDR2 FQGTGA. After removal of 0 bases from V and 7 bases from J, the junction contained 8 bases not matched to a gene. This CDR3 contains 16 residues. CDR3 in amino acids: CASSLTRAGGQNTQYF. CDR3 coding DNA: TGTGCCAGCAGCTTAACGAGGGCGGGAGGGCAGAATACGCAGTATTTT.

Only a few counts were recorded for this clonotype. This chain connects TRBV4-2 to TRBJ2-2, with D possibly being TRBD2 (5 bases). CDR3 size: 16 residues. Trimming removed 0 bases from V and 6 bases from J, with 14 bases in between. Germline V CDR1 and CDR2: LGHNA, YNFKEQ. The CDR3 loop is CASSQETTLAPGELFF. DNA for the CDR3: TGTGCCAGCAGCCAAGAAACAACGCTAGCACCCGGGGAGCTGTTTTTT.

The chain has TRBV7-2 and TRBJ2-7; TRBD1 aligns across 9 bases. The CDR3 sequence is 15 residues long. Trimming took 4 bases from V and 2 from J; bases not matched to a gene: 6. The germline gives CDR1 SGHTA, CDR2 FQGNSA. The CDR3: CASSSWGQGTYEQYF. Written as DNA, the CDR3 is TGTGCCAGCAGCTCGTGGGGACAGGGCACCTACGAGCAGTACTTC.

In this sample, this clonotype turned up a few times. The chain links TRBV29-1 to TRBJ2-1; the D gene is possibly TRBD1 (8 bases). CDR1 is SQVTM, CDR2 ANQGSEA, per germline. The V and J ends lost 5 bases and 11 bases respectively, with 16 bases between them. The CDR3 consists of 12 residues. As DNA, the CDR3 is TGCAGCGTTTTACAGGGGGGAGGGAAGCAGTTCTTC. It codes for CSVLQGGGKQFF.

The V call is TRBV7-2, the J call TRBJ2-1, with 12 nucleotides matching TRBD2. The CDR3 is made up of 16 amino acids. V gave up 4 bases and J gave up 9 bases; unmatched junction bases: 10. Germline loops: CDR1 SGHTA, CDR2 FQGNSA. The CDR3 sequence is CASSSPGLAGRSEQFF. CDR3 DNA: TGTGCCAGCAGCTCCCCCGGACTAGCGGGAAGGAGTGAGCAGTTCTTC.

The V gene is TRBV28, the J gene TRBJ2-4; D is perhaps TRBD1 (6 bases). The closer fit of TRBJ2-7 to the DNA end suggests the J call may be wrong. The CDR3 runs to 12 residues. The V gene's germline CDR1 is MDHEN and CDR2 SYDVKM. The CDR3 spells CASRDFRGEQYF. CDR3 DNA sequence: TGTGCCAGCAGAGATTTCAGGGGCGAGCAGTACTTC.

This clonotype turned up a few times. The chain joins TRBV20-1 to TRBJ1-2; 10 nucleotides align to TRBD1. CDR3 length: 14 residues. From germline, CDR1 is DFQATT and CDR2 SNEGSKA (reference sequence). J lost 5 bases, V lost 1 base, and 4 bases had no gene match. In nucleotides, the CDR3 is TGCAGTGCTAGAGGACAGGGGGCTTTGTATGGCTACACCTTC. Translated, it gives CSARGQGALYGYTF.

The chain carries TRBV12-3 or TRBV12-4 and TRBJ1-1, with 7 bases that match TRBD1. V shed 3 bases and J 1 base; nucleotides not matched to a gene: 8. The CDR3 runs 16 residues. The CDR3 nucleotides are TGTGCCAGCAGTTTGGACACAGGGGTTCAGAACACTGAAGCTTTCTTT. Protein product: CASSLDTGVQNTEAFF.

The CDR3 sequence: CASGISGRRDAYF. The CDR3 DNA reads as TGTGCCAGCGGCATTAGCGGGAGAAGAGACGCGTATTTT. V is TRBV6-2 or TRBV6-3 and J is TRBJ2-3, with TRBD2 identical over 9 bases. The CDR3 has 13 residues. V lost 8 bases to trimming and J lost 14 bases; unmatched junction nucleotides: 14. The germline gives CDR1 MNHEY, CDR2 SVGEGT.

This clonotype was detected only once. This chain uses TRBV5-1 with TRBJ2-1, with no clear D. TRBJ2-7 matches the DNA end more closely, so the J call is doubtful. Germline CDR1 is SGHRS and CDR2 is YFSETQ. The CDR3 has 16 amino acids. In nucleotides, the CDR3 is TGCGCCAGCAGCTCTTCCATCCTGAGCTCCTACAATGAGCAGTACTTC. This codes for CASSSSILSSYNEQYF.

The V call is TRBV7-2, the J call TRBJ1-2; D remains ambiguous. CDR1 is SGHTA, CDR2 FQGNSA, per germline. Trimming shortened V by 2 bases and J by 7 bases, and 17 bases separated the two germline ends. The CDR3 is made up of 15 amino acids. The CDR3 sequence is CASSLNPLPAIGYTF. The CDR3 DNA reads TGTGCCAGCAGCTTAAATCCGCTTCCGGCGATTGGCTACACCTTC. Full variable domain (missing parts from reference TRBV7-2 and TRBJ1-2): GAGVSQSPSNKVTEKGKDVELRCDPISGHTALYWYRQSLGQGLEFLIYFQGNSAPDKSGLPSDRFSAERTGGSVSTLTIQRTQQEDSAVYLCASSLNPLPAIGYTFGSGTRLTVV.

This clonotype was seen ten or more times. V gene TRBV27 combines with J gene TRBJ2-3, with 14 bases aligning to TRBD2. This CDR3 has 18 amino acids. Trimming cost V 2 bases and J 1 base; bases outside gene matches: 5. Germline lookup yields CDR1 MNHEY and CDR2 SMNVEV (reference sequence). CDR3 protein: CASSLSRLAGGGTDTQYF. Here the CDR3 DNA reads TGTGCCAGCAGTTTAAGCCGACTAGCGGGAGGGGGCACAGATACGCAGTATTTT.

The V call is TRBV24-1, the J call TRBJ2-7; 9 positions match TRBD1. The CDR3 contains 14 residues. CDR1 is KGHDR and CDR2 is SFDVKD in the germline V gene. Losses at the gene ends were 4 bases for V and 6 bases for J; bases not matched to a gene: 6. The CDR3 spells CATSDTGTGLEQYF. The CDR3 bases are TGTGCCACCAGTGACACCGGGACAGGGCTCGAGCAGTACTTC.

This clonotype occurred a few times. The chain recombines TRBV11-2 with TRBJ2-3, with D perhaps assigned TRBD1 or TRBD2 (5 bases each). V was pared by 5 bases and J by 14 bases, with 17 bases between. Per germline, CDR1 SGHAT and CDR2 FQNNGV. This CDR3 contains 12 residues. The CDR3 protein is CASSLRGPYAYF. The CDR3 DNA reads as TGTGCCAGCAGCCTAAGGGGACCATACGCGTATTTT.

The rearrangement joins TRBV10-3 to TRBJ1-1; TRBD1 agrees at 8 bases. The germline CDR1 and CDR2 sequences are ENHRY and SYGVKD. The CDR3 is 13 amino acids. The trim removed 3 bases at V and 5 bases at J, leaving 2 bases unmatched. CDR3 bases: TGTGCCATCAGTGAAACAGGGGGTACTGAAGCTTTCTTT. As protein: CAISETGGTEAFF.

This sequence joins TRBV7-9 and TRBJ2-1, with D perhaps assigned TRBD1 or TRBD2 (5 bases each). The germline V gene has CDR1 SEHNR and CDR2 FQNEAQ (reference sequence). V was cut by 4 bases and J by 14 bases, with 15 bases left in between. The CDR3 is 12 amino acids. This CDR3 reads CASSSLGDPEFF. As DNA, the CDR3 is TGTGCCAGCAGCTCCCTCGGGGACCCTGAGTTCTTC.

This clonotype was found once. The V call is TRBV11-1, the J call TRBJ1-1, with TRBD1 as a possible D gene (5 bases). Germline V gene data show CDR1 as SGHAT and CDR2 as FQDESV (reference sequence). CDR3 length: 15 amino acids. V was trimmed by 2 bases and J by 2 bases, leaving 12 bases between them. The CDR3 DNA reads TGTGCCAGCAGCTTATTGTCCGGGGGTAACACTGAAGCTTTCTTT. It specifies CASSLLSGGNTEAFF.

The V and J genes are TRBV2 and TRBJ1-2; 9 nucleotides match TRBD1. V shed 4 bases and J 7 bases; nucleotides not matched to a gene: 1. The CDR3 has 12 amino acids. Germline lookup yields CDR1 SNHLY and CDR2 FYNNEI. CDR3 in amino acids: CASSVQGAGYTF. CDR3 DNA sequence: TGTGCCAGCAGTGTACAGGGGGCTGGCTACACCTTC.

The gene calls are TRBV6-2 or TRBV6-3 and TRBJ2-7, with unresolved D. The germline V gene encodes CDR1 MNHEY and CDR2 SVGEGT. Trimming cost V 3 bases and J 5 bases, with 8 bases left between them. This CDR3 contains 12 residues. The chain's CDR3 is CASSYFVDEQYF. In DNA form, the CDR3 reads TGTGCCAGCAGTTATTTCGTCGACGAGCAGTACTTC.